The rows below give T cell receptor beta chains drawn from one sample of a study of spatial heterogeneity in lung cancer. One entry per CDR3 protein, called by TCRdb with MiXCR from the 5' RACE reads. The profile shows about 36,000 distinct CDR3 sequences, less than 5.5% of them singletons. Sequences were derived from PBMCs, sampled at surgery. All receptors derive from a female donor with early-stage non-small cell lung cancer. The CDR3 runs from the conserved cysteine through the conserved F or W. The order of the fields is J gene, clone size, V gene, D gene, CDR3 protein, CDR3 DNA. The D gene is left open where the match is weak. Not all rows give a size; the values are once, few, many and, for expanded clones, a class.

>TRBJ2-1|many|TRBV7-2|.
CASSLALGGNNEQFF
TGTGCCAGCAGCTTAGCGCTAGGGGGGAACAATGAGCAGTTCTTC
>TRBJ2-1|few|TRBV28|TRBD2
CASIGGSPGYNEQFF
TGTGCCAGCATTGGCGGGAGCCCCGGGTACAATGAGCAGTTCTTC
>TRBJ2-2|.|TRBV6-2/TRBV6-3|TRBD1
CASSVQGPTNTGELFF
TGTGCCAGCAGCGTACAGGGGCCCACTAACACCGGGGAGCTGTTTTTT
>TRBJ1-6|.|TRBV30|.
CAWSPTVHSYNSPLHF
TGTGCCTGGAGTCCGACAGTCCACTCCTATAATTCACCCCTCCACTTT
>TRBJ1-3|many|TRBV28|TRBD1
CASSSTGIATIYF
TGTGCCAGCAGTTCGACAGGGATAGCCACCATATATTTT
>TRBJ2-7|.|TRBV18|.
CASSPPVAGGEQYF
TGTGCCAGCTCACCACCGGTGGCCGGGGGCGAGCAGTACTTC
>TRBJ1-2|many|TRBV5-1|TRBD1
CASSATGSVYGYTF
TGCGCCAGCAGCGCGACAGGGTCTGTGTATGGCTACACCTTC
>TRBJ2-5|many|TRBV20-1|.
CSASRTYKETQYF
TGCAGTGCTTCACGGACTTATAAAGAGACCCAGTACTTC
>TRBJ1-2|many|TRBV6-1|.
CASSEDHHSGYYGYTF
TGTGCCAGCAGTGAAGACCATCACTCGGGTTATTATGGCTACACCTTC
>TRBJ1-5|many|TRBV20-1|.
CSASQGNSNQPQHF
TGCAGTGCTAGTCAGGGTAATAGCAATCAGCCCCAGCATTTT
>TRBJ2-1|few|TRBV7-8|TRBD1
CASSVEQGLGQFF
TGTGCCAGCAGCGTAGAACAGGGGCTGGGCCAGTTCTTC
>TRBJ1-6|many|TRBV4-1|TRBD1
CASSQVLRGRRNSPLHF
TGCGCCAGCAGCCAAGTCTTAAGGGGGCGGCGAAATTCACCCCTCCACTTT
>TRBJ2-5|many|TRBV7-2|.
CASSSQETQYF
TGTGCCAGCAGCTCCCAAGAGACCCAGTACTTC
>TRBJ1-2|many|TRBV11-1|.
CASSAQGNYGYTF
TGTGCCAGCAGCGCACAGGGTAACTATGGCTACACCTTC
>TRBJ2-1|many|TRBV19|.
CASSIDIGRRAEQFF
TGTGCCAGTAGTATAGATATAGGCCGCCGGGCTGAGCAGTTCTTC
>TRBJ2-5|many|TRBV2|TRBD2
CASSDTGTSALETQYF
TGTGCCAGCAGTGATACCGGGACTAGCGCTCTGGAGACCCAGTACTTC
>TRBJ2-5|many|TRBV11-3|TRBD1
CASSRQGAEETQYF
TGTGCCAGCAGCCGACAGGGGGCCGAAGAGACCCAGTACTTC
>TRBJ2-5|many|TRBV2|.
CASRRQGSGKTQYF
TGTGCCAGCCGACGTCAAGGTTCGGGAAAGACCCAGTACTTC
>TRBJ2-5|many|TRBV20-1|TRBD2
CSATPSAGDGETQYF
TGCAGTGCCACTCCCTCGGCGGGAGATGGAGAGACCCAGTACTTC
>TRBJ2-2|many|TRBV6-1|.
CASILQGSTGELFF
TGTGCCAGCATTTTACAGGGAAGTACCGGGGAGCTGTTTTTT
>TRBJ1-2|many|TRBV5-8|.
CASRATGRSYGYTF
TGTGCCAGCCGCGCCACAGGGCGCTCCTATGGCTACACCTTC
>TRBJ2-7|many|TRBV4-2|TRBD2
CASSPGLAGDISYEQYF
TGTGCCAGCAGCCCGGGACTAGCGGGGGATATCTCCTACGAGCAGTACTTC
>TRBJ1-4|.|TRBV18|.
CASSRSSTNEKLFF
TGTGCCAGCTCACGAAGTTCAACTAATGAAAAACTGTTTTTT
>TRBJ2-3|many|TRBV7-2|.
CASSLLAGTDTQYF
TGTGCCAGCAGCTTATTGGCGGGAACAGATACGCAGTATTTT
>TRBJ1-1|.|TRBV2|.
CASSAGRGTEAFF
TGTGCCAGCAGTGCAGGGCGGGGGACTGAAGCTTTCTTT
>TRBJ2-7|.|TRBV7-6|.
CASSLEGRASSYEQYF
TGTGCCAGCAGCTTAGAGGGCAGGGCGAGCTCCTACGAGCAGTACTTC
>TRBJ2-2|.|TRBV11-3|.
CASSFARTGELFF
TGTGCCAGCAGCTTTGCCCGCACCGGGGAGCTGTTTTTT
>TRBJ1-4|many|TRBV5-4|.
CASSLRELATNEKLFF
TGTGCCAGCAGCTTGAGGGAGCTTGCAACTAATGAAAAACTGTTTTTT
>TRBJ1-4|many|TRBV7-9|TRBD1
CASSLPGGGKANEKLFF
TGTGCCAGCAGCTTACCAGGGGGCGGTAAAGCTAATGAAAAACTGTTTTTT
>TRBJ2-7|many|TRBV13|TRBD2
CASSFGLAGGGEQYF
TGTGCCAGCAGCTTCGGGCTAGCGGGAGGGGGCGAGCAGTACTTC
>TRBJ2-3|.|TRBV20-1|.
CSASPGLPVTDTQYF
TGCAGTGCTAGCCCGGGACTTCCCGTCACAGATACGCAGTATTTT
>TRBJ2-3|few|TRBV24-1|.
CATSDHPSETVSTDTQYF
TGTGCCACCAGTGATCACCCTAGCGAGACCGTTAGCACAGATACGCAGTATTTT
>TRBJ2-7|many|TRBV20-1|TRBD2
CSATDPSGPGEQYF
TGCAGTGCTACTGACCCTAGCGGTCCGGGCGAGCAGTACTTC
>TRBJ1-2|few|TRBV5-6|.
CASSLEFNYGYTF
TGTGCCAGCAGTCTTGAATTCAACTATGGCTACACCTTC
>TRBJ2-5|few|TRBV2|.
CASSMMPTIGETQYF
TGTGCCAGCAGTATGATGCCGACGATAGGGGAGACCCAGTACTTC
>TRBJ1-3|many|TRBV7-8|.
CASSPRGFGNTIYF
TGTGCCAGCAGCCCCAGGGGTTTTGGAAACACCATATATTTT
>TRBJ2-3|many|TRBV7-6|.
CASSLPLGTQYF
TGTGCCAGCAGCTTACCTTTGGGTACGCAGTATTTT
>TRBJ2-1|few|TRBV6-6|TRBD2
CASSVPGTSGSFNNEQFF
TGTGCCAGCAGTGTTCCCGGGACTAGCGGGAGTTTCAACAATGAGCAGTTCTTC
>TRBJ2-1|.|TRBV9|.
CASNTGGPKWGYNEQFF
TGTGCCAGCAACACCGGGGGACCCAAGTGGGGATACAATGAGCAGTTCTTC